Below, 22 T cell receptor beta chains from the same sample are listed, as sequenced in a study of blood T cell repertoires in COVID-19. TCRdb's copy holds only in-frame clones and misses some; the assay was immunoSEQ multiplex PCR. In the table there are roughly 100,000 clones, more than 75% of which are singletons. Sequencing was performed on peripheral blood. All receptors come from a human donor in a cohort sampled during active COVID-19.

The V and J genes are TRBV18 and TRBJ1-1; 7 bases line up with TRBD1. V was pared by 3 bases and J by 1 base, with 11 bases of the junction left unmatched. The CDR3 contains 17 residues. Per germline, CDR1 KGHSH and CDR2 LQKENI. DNA for the CDR3: TGTGCCAGCTCACCCAATGTACTCGGACAGGCGAACACTGAAGCTTTCTTT. Encoded protein: CASSPNVLGQANTEAFF. Full variable domain (missing parts from reference TRBV18 and TRBJ1-1): NAGVMQNPRHLVRRRGQEARLRCSPMKGHSHVYWYRQLPEEGLKFMVYLQKENIIDESGMPKERFSAEFPKEGPSILRIQQVVRGDSAAYFCASSPNVLGQANTEAFFGQGTRLTVV.

This chain uses TRBV11-1 with TRBJ2-5; 7 bases match TRBD1. CDR1 and CDR2 from the germline V gene are SGHAT and FQDESV (reference sequence). CDR3 length: 15 residues. Trimming removed 4 bases from V and 2 bases from J; junction bases left unmatched: 7. CDR3 in DNA: TGTGCCAGCAGCTCGGGACAGTACCTTCAAGAGACCCAGTACTTC. It encodes CASSSGQYLQETQYF.

This sequence joins TRBV2 and TRBJ1-2, with D perhaps matching TRBD1 (6 bases). This CDR3 comprises 16 residues. Germline V CDR1 and CDR2: SNHLY, FYNNEI. V lost 2 bases and J 0 bases, leaving 13 bases between the germline ends. The DNA of the CDR3 is TGTGCCAGCAGTGAAAACAGGGTTATTTCTAACTATGGCTACACCTTC. Translating it yields CASSENRVISNYGYTF. Together with reference TRBV2 and TRBJ1-2, the CDR3 gives the full variable domain: EPEVTQTPSHQVTQMGQEVILRCVPISNHLYFYWYRQILGQKVEFLVSFYNNEISEKSEIFDDQFSVERPDGSNFTLKIRSTKLEDSAMYFCASSENRVISNYGYTFGSGTRLTVV.

The chain carries TRBV4-1 and TRBJ1-1; D remains ambiguous. CDR3 length: 14 amino acids. Germline CDR1 MGHRA, CDR2 YSYEKL. V dropped 1 base and J dropped 4 bases, with 10 bases sitting between them. In nucleotides, the CDR3 is TGCGCCAGCAGCCAAGCCGTAGTGAGCACTGAAGCTTTCTTT. It translates to CASSQAVVSTEAFF.

The V and J genes are TRBV5-4 and TRBJ1-2, with TRBD1 identical over 10 bases. The V gene's germline CDR1 is SGHNT and CDR2 YYREEE (reference sequence). This CDR3 has 14 residues. After removal of 6 bases from V and 8 bases from J, the junction contained 10 bases not matched to a gene. The CDR3 nucleotides read TGTGCCAGCACCGAAGCCGGGACAGGGGAAGGCTACACCTTC. This translates into CASTEAGTGEGYTF.

The chain links TRBV15 to TRBJ2-2, with a tentative D call TRBD1 (5 bases). Between the trimmed V and J ends, which lost 3 bases and 1 base, there was a span of 12 bases. CDR1 is LNHNV and CDR2 is YYDKDF in the germline V gene (reference sequence). The CDR3 has 16 amino acids. The CDR3 loop is CATSRSDRLNTGELFF. The CDR3 region has the DNA TGTGCCACCAGCAGGTCAGACAGATTGAACACCGGGGAGCTGTTTTTT.

The chain recombines TRBV10-2 with TRBJ2-3, with 8 bases fitting TRBD1. The junction had 13 bases not matched to a gene; V was cut back by 3 bases and J by 8 bases. Looked up from germline, CDR1 is WSHSY and CDR2 is SAAADI. The CDR3 length is 16 residues. CDR3 in DNA: TGCGCCAGCAGTGAACCAGGACAGGGTACCGTCGGTACGCAGTATTTT. Translated, it gives CASSEPGQGTVGTQYF.

This rearrangement joins TRBV7-2 to TRBJ2-5, with TRBD1 identical over 8 bases. CDR3 length: 16 amino acids. With 5 bases clipped from V and 5 bases from J, the junction kept 13 bases outside the gene matches. Germline V lookup: CDR1 SGHTA, CDR2 FQGNSA. This chain's CDR3 is CASSRAGTGKGETQYF. CDR3 nucleotide sequence: TGTGCCAGCAGCCGCGCGGGGACAGGAAAGGGGGAGACCCAGTACTTC.

The rearrangement uses TRBV9 and TRBJ2-1, with TRBD1 matching over 8 bases. Germline CDR1 is SGDLS and CDR2 is YYNGEE. The V segment lost 0 bases and the J segment 4 bases; nucleotides outside the gene matches: 6. The CDR3 length is 16 residues. The CDR3: CASSVAGTGPYNEQFF. Here the CDR3 DNA reads TGTGCCAGCAGCGTAGCCGGGACAGGCCCATACAATGAGCAGTTCTTC.

This chain links TRBV5-1 with TRBJ2-1, with D tentatively TRBD1 (7 bases). This CDR3 has 13 residues. V lost 4 bases, J lost 9 bases, and 14 bases lay in between. Germline assignment: CDR1 SGHRS and CDR2 YFSETQ. Here the CDR3 DNA reads TGCGCCAGCAGCATCGGACAGGAGGGTGAGCAGTTCTTC. This gives the protein CASSIGQEGEQFF.

The chain links TRBV7-3 to TRBJ1-1; D unclear. The CDR3 spans 13 residues. Looked up from germline, CDR1 is SGHTA and CDR2 is FQGTGA. Deletions cut 5 bases from V and 0 bases from J, with 7 bases between. CDR3 residues: CASSLQMNTEAFF. The DNA of the CDR3 is TGTGCCAGCAGCCTTCAGATGAACACTGAAGCTTTCTTT.

In nucleotides, the CDR3 is TGCAGTGCTGTCAGGGATCAGCCCCAGCATTTT. Translation gives CSAVRDQPQHF. V gene TRBV20-1 combines with J gene TRBJ1-5; D may be TRBD1 (5 bases). V was pared by 5 bases and J by 5 bases, with 7 bases between. The CDR3 length is 11 residues. Germline loops: CDR1 DFQATT, CDR2 SNEGSKA (reference sequence).

DNA of the CDR3: TGTGCCAGCAGTGAACACTTAAACACCGGGGAGCTGTTTTTT. This translates into CASSEHLNTGELFF. V is TRBV6-1 and J is TRBJ2-2, with D unresolved. Germline V gene lookup returns CDR1 MNHNS and CDR2 SASEGT. The CDR3 has 14 residues. The ends were cut back, 2 bases at V and 2 bases at J, with 6 bases in the middle.

V and J are TRBV3-1 (or the pseudogene TRBV3-2) and TRBJ1-4; unclear D gene. Germline CDR1 LGHDT, CDR2 YNNKEL (reference sequence). Trimming removed 3 bases at V and 7 bases at J, with 3 bases between. There are 11 residues in the CDR3. Written as DNA, the CDR3 is TGTGCCAGCAGCCACGGTGAAAAACTGTTTTTT. It yields the protein CASSHGEKLFF.

In this sample, this clone turned up a few times. V gene TRBV5-1 combines with J gene TRBJ1-3, with 9 bases lining up with TRBD1. In germline, CDR1 is SGHRS, CDR2 YFSETQ. This CDR3 region has 14 residues. V lost 3 bases to trimming and J lost 8 bases; unmatched junction nucleotides: 6. This chain's CDR3 is CASSYTGGGDTIYF. The CDR3 region has the DNA TGCGCCAGCAGCTACACAGGGGGCGGCGACACCATATATTTT.

The CDR3 loop is CASSPGTITNTGELFF. Written as DNA, the CDR3 is TGTGCCAGCAGCCCAGGGACAATCACGAACACCGGGGAGCTGTTTTTT. The V and J genes are TRBV5-8 and TRBJ2-2; possible D gene TRBD1, 6 bases. V was clipped by 4 bases and J by 0 bases, with 13 bases between them. CDR3 length: 16 residues. Germline V gene data show CDR1 as SGHTS and CDR2 as YDEGEE. Full variable domain (remainder filled in from reference TRBV5-8 and TRBJ2-2): EAGVTQSPTHLIKTRGQQATLRCSPISGHTSVYWYQQALGLGLQFLLWYDEGEERNRGNFPPRFSGRQFPNYSSELNVNALELEDSALYLCASSPGTITNTGELFFGEGSRLTVL.

The chain links TRBV10-3 to TRBJ2-1; 7 positions match TRBD2. The CDR3 runs to 14 residues. J gave up 4 bases and V 4 bases, and 4 bases lay outside the gene matches. The germline V gene encodes CDR1 ENHRY and CDR2 SYGVKD. The CDR3 sequence is CAISGGGGYNEQFF. The CDR3 region has the DNA TGTGCCATCAGTGGGGGGGGAGGTTACAATGAGCAGTTCTTC.

The chain couples TRBV7-2 to TRBJ2-3; 8 nucleotides align to TRBD2. Losses at the gene ends were 3 bases for V and 11 bases for J; bases not matched to a gene: 4. CDR3 size: 12 residues. Germline lookup yields CDR1 SGHTA and CDR2 FQGNSA. CDR3 DNA: TGTGCCAGCAGCTTTCTAGCGGGCCTGCAGTATTTT. As protein: CASSFLAGLQYF.

This chain uses TRBV27 with TRBJ2-1; 9 bases match TRBD1. The germline V gene encodes CDR1 MNHEY and CDR2 SMNVEV (reference sequence). CDR3 length: 18 residues. The trim removed 4 bases at V and 8 bases at J, leaving 18 bases unmatched. CDR3 amino acids: CASSSAHRGPALGDEQFF. The DNA for the CDR3 is TGTGCCAGCAGTTCGGCCCACAGGGGGCCTGCCCTAGGTGATGAGCAGTTCTTC.

The chain combines TRBV6-2 or TRBV6-3 with TRBJ2-1; 12 bases match TRBD2. The CDR3 runs 17 residues. Looked up from germline, CDR1 is MNHEY and CDR2 is SVGEGT. J gave up 4 bases and V 0 bases, and 4 bases lay outside the gene matches. CDR3 sequence reads: CASSYSRLAGVYNEQFF. In DNA, the CDR3 is TGTGCCAGCAGTTACTCCAGACTAGCGGGGGTATACAATGAGCAGTTCTTC.

This clone was seen just once. The chain carries TRBV6-5 and TRBJ2-5; possibly TRBD1 for D (5 bases). The ends were cut back, 10 bases at V and 7 bases at J, with 25 bases in the middle. The CDR3 has 15 residues. Germline V gene sequence: CDR1 MNHEY, CDR2 SVGAGI. The CDR3 here is CATRRLGMDRGTQYF. As DNA, the CDR3 is TGTGCCACGAGAAGACTGGGAATGGATAGGGGGACCCAGTACTTC.

The V and J genes are TRBV11-3 and TRBJ2-3, with D maybe TRBD2 (6 bases). CDR3 length: 14 residues. Trimming stripped 1 base from V and 5 bases from J, with 10 bases between. The V gene's germline CDR1 is SGHNT and CDR2 YENEEA. CDR3 DNA sequence: TGTGCCAGCAGCTTAGGTACCGGGGGAGATACGCAGTATTTT. It is translated as CASSLGTGGDTQYF.